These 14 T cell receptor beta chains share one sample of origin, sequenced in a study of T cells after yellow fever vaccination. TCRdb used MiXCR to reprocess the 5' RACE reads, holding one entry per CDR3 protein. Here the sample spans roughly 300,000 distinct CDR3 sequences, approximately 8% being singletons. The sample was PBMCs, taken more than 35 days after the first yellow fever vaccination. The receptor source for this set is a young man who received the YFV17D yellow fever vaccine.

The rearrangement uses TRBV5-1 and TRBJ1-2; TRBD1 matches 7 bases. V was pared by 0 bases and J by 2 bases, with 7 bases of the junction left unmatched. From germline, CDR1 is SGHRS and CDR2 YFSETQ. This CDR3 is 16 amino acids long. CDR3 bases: TGCGCCAGCAGCTTGGGACAGGGTTTTTCGAACTATGGCTACACCTTC. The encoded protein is CASSLGQGFSNYGYTF. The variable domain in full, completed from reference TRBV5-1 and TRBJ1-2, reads KAGVTQTPRYLIKTRGQQVTLSCSPISGHRSVSWYQQTPGQGLQFLFEYFSETQRNKGNFPGRFSGRQFSNSRSEMNVSTLELGDSALYLCASSLGQGFSNYGYTFGSGTRLTVV.

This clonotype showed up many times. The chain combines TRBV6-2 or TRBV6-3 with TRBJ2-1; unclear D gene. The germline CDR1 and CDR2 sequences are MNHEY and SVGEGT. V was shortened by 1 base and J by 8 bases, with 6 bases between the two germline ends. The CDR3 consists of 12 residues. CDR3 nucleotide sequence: TGTGCCAGCAGTTACTTCAACCATGAGCAGTTCTTC. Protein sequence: CASSYFNHEQFF.

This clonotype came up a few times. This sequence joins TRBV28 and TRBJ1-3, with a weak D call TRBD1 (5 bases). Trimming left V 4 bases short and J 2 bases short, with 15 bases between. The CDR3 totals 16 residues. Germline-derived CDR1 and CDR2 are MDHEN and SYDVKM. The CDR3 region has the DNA TGTGCCAGCAGTTCCCATGGGACGGCAACTGGAAACACCATATATTTT. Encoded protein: CASSSHGTATGNTIYF.

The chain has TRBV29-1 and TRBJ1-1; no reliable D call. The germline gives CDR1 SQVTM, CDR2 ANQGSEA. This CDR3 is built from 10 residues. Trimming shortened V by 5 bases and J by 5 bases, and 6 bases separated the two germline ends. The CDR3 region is CSVRGTEAFF. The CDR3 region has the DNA TGCAGCGTTCGAGGTACTGAAGCTTTCTTT.

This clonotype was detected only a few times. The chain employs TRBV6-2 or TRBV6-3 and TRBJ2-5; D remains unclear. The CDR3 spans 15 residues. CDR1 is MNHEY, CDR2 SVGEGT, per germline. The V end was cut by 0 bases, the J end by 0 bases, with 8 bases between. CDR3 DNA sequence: TGTGCCAGCAGTTACTCGATACTTTACCAAGAGACCCAGTACTTC. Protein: CASSYSILYQETQYF.

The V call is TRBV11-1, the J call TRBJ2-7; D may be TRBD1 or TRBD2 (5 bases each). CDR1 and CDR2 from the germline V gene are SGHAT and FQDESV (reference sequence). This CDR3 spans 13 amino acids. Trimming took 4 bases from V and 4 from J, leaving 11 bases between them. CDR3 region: CASSYGTAYEQYF. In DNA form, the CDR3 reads TGTGCCAGCAGCTACGGGACGGCGTACGAGCAGTACTTC.

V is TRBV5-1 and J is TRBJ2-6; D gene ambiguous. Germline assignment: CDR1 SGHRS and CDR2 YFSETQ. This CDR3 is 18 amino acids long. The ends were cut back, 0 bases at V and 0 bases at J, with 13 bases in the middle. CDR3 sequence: CASSLDPGRISGANVLTF. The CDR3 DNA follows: TGCGCCAGCAGCTTGGACCCAGGCCGCATCTCTGGGGCCAACGTCCTGACTTTC.

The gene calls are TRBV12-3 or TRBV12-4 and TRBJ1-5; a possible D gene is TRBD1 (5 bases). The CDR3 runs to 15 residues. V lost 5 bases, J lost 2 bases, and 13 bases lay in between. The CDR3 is CASSKMLGRNQPQHF. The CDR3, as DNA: TGTGCCAGCAGTAAAATGTTGGGGCGCAATCAGCCCCAGCATTTT.

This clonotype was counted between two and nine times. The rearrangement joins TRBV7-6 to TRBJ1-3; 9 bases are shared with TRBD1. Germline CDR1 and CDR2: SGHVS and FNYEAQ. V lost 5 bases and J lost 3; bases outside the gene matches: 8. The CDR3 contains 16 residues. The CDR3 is CASSIWTGDDGNTIYF. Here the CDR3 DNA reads TGTGCCAGCAGCATCTGGACAGGGGACGATGGAAACACCATATATTTT.

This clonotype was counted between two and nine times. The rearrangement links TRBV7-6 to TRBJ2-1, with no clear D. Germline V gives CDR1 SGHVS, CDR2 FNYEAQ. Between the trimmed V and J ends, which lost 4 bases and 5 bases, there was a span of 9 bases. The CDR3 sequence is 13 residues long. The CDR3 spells CASSSIFNNEQFF. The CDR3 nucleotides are TGTGCCAGCAGCTCTATCTTCAACAATGAGCAGTTCTTC. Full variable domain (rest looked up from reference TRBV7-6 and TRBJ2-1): GAGVSQSPRYKVTKRGQDVALRCDPISGHVSLYWYRQALGQGPEFLTYFNYEAQQDKSGLPNDRFSAERPEGSISTLTIQRTEQRDSAMYRCASSSIFNNEQFFGPGTRLTVL.

The CDR3 DNA reads as TGCGCCAGCAGCTTGGCGGCCGGGGAGAGTTCACCCCTCCACTTT. It translates to CASSLAAGESSPLHF. The V and J genes are TRBV5-1 and TRBJ1-6; no reliable D call. Deletions cut 0 bases from V and 9 bases from J, with 13 bases between. Germline V gene sequence: CDR1 SGHRS, CDR2 YFSETQ. The CDR3 contains 15 residues.

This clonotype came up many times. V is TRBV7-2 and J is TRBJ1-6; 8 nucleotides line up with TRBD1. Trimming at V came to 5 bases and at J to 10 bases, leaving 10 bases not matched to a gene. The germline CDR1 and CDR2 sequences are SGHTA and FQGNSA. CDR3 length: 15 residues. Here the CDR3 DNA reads TGTGCCAGCAGCGACCGACAGGGGTGGCGATCACCCCTCCACTTT. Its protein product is CASSDRQGWRSPLHF.

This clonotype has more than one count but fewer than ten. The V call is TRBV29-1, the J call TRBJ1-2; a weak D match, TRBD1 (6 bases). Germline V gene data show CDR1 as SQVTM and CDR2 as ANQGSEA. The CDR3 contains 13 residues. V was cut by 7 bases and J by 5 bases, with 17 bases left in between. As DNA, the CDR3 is TGCAGCGCGCCGGGATCCACAGGGTATGGCTACACCTTC. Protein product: CSAPGSTGYGYTF.

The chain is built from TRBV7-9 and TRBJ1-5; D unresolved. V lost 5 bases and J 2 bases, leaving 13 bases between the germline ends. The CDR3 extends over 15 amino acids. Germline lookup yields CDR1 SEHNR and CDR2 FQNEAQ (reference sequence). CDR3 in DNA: TGTGCCAGCAGCCCGGATCGGGCAGGCAATCAGCCCCAGCATTTT. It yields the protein CASSPDRAGNQPQHF. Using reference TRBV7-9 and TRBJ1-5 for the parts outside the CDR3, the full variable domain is DTGVSQNPRHKITKRGQNVTFRCDPISEHNRLYWYRQTLGQGPEFLTYFQNEAQLEKSRLLSDRFSAERPKGSFSTLEIQRTEQGDSAMYLCASSPDRAGNQPQHFGDGTRLSIL.